Listed here are 31 T cell receptor beta chains from one sample, sequenced in a study of shared clonotypes between healthy human individuals. Libraries were prepared by immunoSEQ multiplex PCR; TCRdb keeps only in-frame clonotypes and omits some of them. The data contain around 1.5 million clones, approximately 98% of them seen just once; the ten biggest clones take up 0.45%. Sequenced sample: naive CD4+ T cells sorted from blood. Sample subset: CD45RA+ positively selected. The receptors were gathered from a man aged 25-45 years in good health.

The rearrangement uses TRBV7-8 and TRBJ2-1; D gene ambiguous. The CDR3 is 13 amino acids. The germline V and J ends were trimmed by 1 base and 6 bases, with 7 bases remaining between them. The germline V gene encodes CDR1 SGHVS and CDR2 FQNEAQ. This CDR3 is CASSLGASNEQFF. The CDR3 DNA sequence: TGTGCCAGCAGCTTAGGGGCTTCCAATGAGCAGTTCTTC.

The V gene is TRBV6-1, the J gene TRBJ2-3; possible D gene TRBD1, 6 bases. The germline gives CDR1 MNHNS, CDR2 SASEGT. V shed 1 base and J shed 1 base, with 9 bases lying between them. This CDR3 spans 15 amino acids. The CDR3 spells CASSEGGGRTDTQYF. The CDR3 DNA sequence: TGTGCCAGCAGTGAAGGAGGGGGACGCACAGATACGCAGTATTTT.

The chain uses TRBV5-6 and TRBJ2-7, with unresolved D. Deletions cut 2 bases from V and 0 bases from J, with 9 bases between. Germline-derived CDR1 and CDR2 are SGHDT and YYEEEE. CDR3 length: 14 amino acids. The CDR3 region has the DNA TGTGCCAGCAGCTTACTCCTCAGCTCCTACGAGCAGTACTTC. Protein: CASSLLLSSYEQYF.

J is TRBJ1-2 and V is TRBV5-1; D unresolved. Germline CDR1 SGHRS, CDR2 YFSETQ. Trimming took off 0 bases at V and 3 bases at J, with 9 bases between the two ends. The CDR3 runs 14 residues. This CDR3 reads CASSLAATDYGYTF. CDR3 coding DNA: TGCGCCAGCAGCTTGGCCGCCACTGACTATGGCTACACCTTC.

This chain connects TRBV14 to TRBJ2-3; 9 positions match TRBD2. Germline V lookup: CDR1 SGHDN, CDR2 FVKESK. Trimming removed 0 bases from V and 4 bases from J; junction bases left unmatched: 8. The CDR3 loop spans 17 amino acids. This chain's CDR3 is CASSQDGAGGPSDTQYF. The CDR3 nucleotides are TGTGCCAGCAGCCAAGATGGGGCGGGAGGGCCCTCAGATACGCAGTATTTT.

J is TRBJ2-7 and V is TRBV18, with 7 bases matching TRBD1. The CDR3 runs to 15 residues. Germline lookup yields CDR1 KGHSH and CDR2 LQKENI. The V gene end was trimmed by 3 bases and the J gene end by 4 bases; junction bases not matched to a gene: 9. The CDR3 loop reads CASSPRQGFLYEQYF. The CDR3 nucleotides read TGTGCCAGCTCACCTCGACAGGGATTCCTATACGAGCAGTACTTC.

The chain uses TRBV5-8 and TRBJ2-7; 7 nucleotides match TRBD2. Per the germline V gene, CDR1 is SGHTS and CDR2 is YDEGEE. Trimming cost V 0 bases and J 6 bases; bases outside gene matches: 6. There are 14 residues in the CDR3. CDR3 amino acids: CASSLAGGLGEQYF. In DNA form, the CDR3 reads TGTGCCAGCAGCTTGGCCGGGGGGTTGGGCGAGCAGTACTTC.

The rearrangement links TRBV5-1 to TRBJ2-1; 8 bases agree with TRBD1. Germline lookup yields CDR1 SGHRS and CDR2 YFSETQ. Trimming removed 0 bases from V and 9 bases from J; junction bases left unmatched: 2. The CDR3 has 13 residues. The CDR3 reads CASSLVRGREQFF. The CDR3 DNA sequence: TGCGCCAGCAGCTTGGTCAGGGGGCGTGAGCAGTTCTTC.

The CDR3 protein is CASSLTTGLEAFF. The CDR3 nucleotides read TGTGCCAGCAGTCTTACGACAGGGTTAGAAGCTTTCTTT. V and J are TRBV14 and TRBJ1-1, with 7 bases identical to TRBD1. This CDR3 comprises 13 residues. V shed 6 bases and J 8 bases; nucleotides not matched to a gene: 9. The germline V gene has CDR1 SGHDN and CDR2 FVKESK.

The chain recombines TRBV28 with TRBJ1-1; the D is unclear. CDR3 length equals 14 residues. Germline loops: CDR1 MDHEN, CDR2 SYDVKM. Trimming stripped 3 bases from V and 0 bases from J, with 8 bases between. CDR3 residues: CASSLVPMNTEAFF. The CDR3 nucleotides are TGTGCCAGCAGTTTGGTCCCAATGAACACTGAAGCTTTCTTT.

As to this clone: The same CDR3 also results from other DNA sequences found in this sample. The chain recombines TRBV5-1 with TRBJ2-3, with D tentatively TRBD1 (6 bases). The CDR3 is 13 residues long. CDR1 is SGHRS and CDR2 is YFSETQ in the germline V gene. V shed 3 bases and J shed 4 bases, with 9 bases lying between them. CDR3 coding DNA: TGCGCCAGCAGCTCAACAGGGTCAGATACGCAGTATTTT. Residues: CASSSTGSDTQYF.

The rearrangement uses TRBV29-1 and TRBJ1-1; D is unresolved. Trimming left V 4 bases short and J 5 bases short, with 17 bases between. This CDR3 has 14 residues. The V gene's germline CDR1 is SQVTM and CDR2 ANQGSEA. The CDR3 region has the DNA TGCAGCGTTGCGTACAAAGTGGGAGAGACTGAAGCTTTCTTT. It codes for CSVAYKVGETEAFF.

The rearrangement uses TRBV9 and TRBJ2-7; 7 bases align to TRBD1. From germline, CDR1 is SGDLS and CDR2 YYNGEE. The CDR3 is 16 amino acids. The J segment lost 2 bases and the V segment lost 0 bases, leaving 8 bases of the junction unmatched. Here the CDR3 reads CASSVAPTGSAYEQYF. The CDR3 DNA reads as TGTGCCAGCAGCGTAGCCCCGACAGGGTCTGCCTACGAGCAGTACTTC.

V is TRBV5-1 and J is TRBJ2-1; 8 bases are a match to TRBD2. Looked up from germline, CDR1 is SGHRS and CDR2 is YFSETQ. The CDR3 sequence is 17 residues long. J gave up 6 bases and V 0 bases, and 11 bases lay outside the gene matches. CDR3 DNA: TGCGCCAGCAGCTTGGACCCAGCGGGGGACAACTTCAATGAGCAGTTCTTC. Its translation: CASSLDPAGDNFNEQFF.

The genes are TRBV27 and TRBJ2-7; D possibly corresponds to TRBD2 (5 bases). This CDR3 has 14 residues. Germline V gene lookup returns CDR1 MNHEY and CDR2 SMNVEV (reference sequence). V lost 3 bases to trimming and J lost 3 bases, with 12 bases between them. CDR3 residues: CASSLKDSNYEQYF. Written as DNA, the CDR3 is TGTGCCAGCAGTTTGAAGGACTCAAACTACGAGCAGTACTTC.

The rearrangement links TRBV29-1 to TRBJ2-5; TRBD2 might be the D (6 bases). The length of the CDR3 is 14 residues. V was clipped by 0 bases and J by 5 bases, with 13 bases between them. Germline assignment: CDR1 SQVTM and CDR2 ANQGSEA. The chain's CDR3 is CSVEDLRGGETQYF. The CDR3 DNA follows: TGCAGCGTTGAAGATCTCCGAGGAGGGGAGACCCAGTACTTC.

The chain recombines TRBV19 with TRBJ2-3; TRBD2 is a possible D gene (5 bases). The V gene lost 5 bases and the J gene lost 1 base, with 10 bases spanning the gap. The CDR3 covers 14 residues. Germline V gene data show CDR1 as LNHDA and CDR2 as SQIVND (reference sequence). This chain's CDR3 is CASSSDWGTDTQYF. The CDR3 nucleotides are TGTGCCAGTAGTTCGGACTGGGGCACAGATACGCAGTATTTT.

The chain uses TRBV19 and TRBJ2-3, with D tentatively TRBD2 (6 bases). Trimming shortened V by 10 bases and J by 3 bases, and 17 bases separated the two germline ends. The CDR3 loop spans 14 amino acids. The germline CDR1 and CDR2 sequences are LNHDA and SQIVND (reference sequence). CDR3 in DNA: TGTGCCACCACCCCAGGCGGGGTAACAGATACGCAGTATTTT. This gives the protein CATTPGGVTDTQYF. Together with reference TRBV19 and TRBJ2-3, the CDR3 gives the full variable domain: DGGITQSPKYLFRKEGQNVTLSCEQNLNHDAMYWYRQDPGQGLRLIYYSQIVNDFQKGDIAEGYSVSREKKESFPLTVTSAQKNPTAFYLCATTPGGVTDTQYFGPGTRLTVL.

V gene TRBV7-3 combines with J gene TRBJ2-2; D perhaps matches TRBD1 (6 bases). Germline V CDR1 and CDR2: SGHTA, FQGTGA. Trimming stripped 0 bases from V and 6 bases from J, with 8 bases between. The CDR3 is made up of 14 amino acids. The CDR3 DNA reads TGTGCCAGCAGCTTAACGAGGACAGCCGGGGAGCTGTTTTTT. The encoded protein is CASSLTRTAGELFF.

The gene calls are TRBV27 and TRBJ1-5; 10 bases fit TRBD1. The CDR3 length is 14 residues. Trimming cost V 9 bases and J 7 bases; bases outside gene matches: 9. Germline V lookup: CDR1 MNHEY, CDR2 SMNVEV (reference sequence). The CDR3 DNA follows: TGTGCCAGTGCCCGACAGGGGGCGGAACAGCCCCAGCATTTT. This encodes CASARQGAEQPQHF.

The chain employs TRBV18 and TRBJ2-1; the D gene is possibly TRBD2 (6 bases). This CDR3 has 13 residues. Germline values: CDR1 KGHSH, CDR2 LQKENI. V was cut by 0 bases and J by 10 bases, with 10 bases left in between. Written as DNA, the CDR3 is TGTGCCAGCTCACCACCACTCCGGGGGGAGCAGTTCTTC. This gives the protein CASSPPLRGEQFF.

This sequence joins TRBV6-5 and TRBJ1-1; D is ambiguous. CDR1 and CDR2 (germline): MNHEY, SVGAGI. The CDR3 has 13 residues. V dropped 8 bases and J dropped 2 bases, with 12 bases sitting between them. The chain's CDR3 is CASGSRTNTEAFF. Here the CDR3 DNA reads TGTGCCAGCGGGTCACGGACTAACACTGAAGCTTTCTTT.

This chain uses TRBV7-7 with TRBJ2-5; possibly TRBD2 for D (6 bases). V lost 1 base, J lost 5 bases, and 11 bases lay in between. Germline V gene data show CDR1 as SSHAT and CDR2 as FNYEAQ (reference sequence). The CDR3 has 14 residues. CDR3 sequence reads: CASSLGARGETQYF. In DNA, the CDR3 is TGTGCCAGCAGCTTAGGGGCCCGGGGGGAGACCCAGTACTTC.

The V gene is TRBV19, the J gene TRBJ1-4; D is unclear. Trimming took 5 bases from V and 11 from J, leaving 21 bases between them. CDR1 and CDR2 from the germline V gene are LNHDA and SQIVND (reference sequence). This CDR3 is built from 15 residues. The CDR3 nucleotides are TGTGCCAGTAGTTTTGCCGGGGTTTCATCGCGGAAACTGTTTTTT. Translation: CASSFAGVSSRKLFF. The whole variable domain, remainder taken from reference TRBV19 and TRBJ1-4, is DGGITQSPKYLFRKEGQNVTLSCEQNLNHDAMYWYRQDPGQGLRLIYYSQIVNDFQKGDIAEGYSVSREKKESFPLTVTSAQKNPTAFYLCASSFAGVSSRKLFFGSGTQLSVL.

The V call is TRBV6-5, the J call TRBJ1-1; TRBD1 agrees at 7 bases. Germline values: CDR1 MNHEY, CDR2 SVGAGI. The CDR3 has 14 amino acids. Trimming removed 6 bases from V and 3 bases from J; junction bases left unmatched: 7. The CDR3 DNA sequence: TGTGCCAGCAGGACTACAGGGGTTTACACTGAAGCTTTCTTT. Translated: CASRTTGVYTEAFF.

This chain joins TRBV2 and TRBJ2-7; TRBD2 matches 12 bases. Germline CDR1 reads SNHLY; CDR2 reads FYNNEI. V lost 8 bases, J lost 2 bases, and 13 bases stayed unmatched. This CDR3 is built from 17 residues. The CDR3 coding sequence is TGTGCCAGCGGAGGGGACGGTGGACTAGCGGGAACCTACGAGCAGTACTTC. Its translation is CASGGDGGLAGTYEQYF.

The gene calls are TRBV25-1 and TRBJ2-7, with 13 bases identical to TRBD2. The CDR3 consists of 18 residues. Germline V gene sequence: CDR1 MGHDK, CDR2 SYGVNS. V lost 1 base to trimming and J lost 7 bases; unmatched junction nucleotides: 13. The CDR3 DNA reads TGTGCCAGCAGTGAATCGCGACTAGCGGGAGGAGGACTAAGAGAGCAGTACTTC. Translated: CASSESRLAGGGLREQYF.

The chain couples TRBV7-9 to TRBJ2-3, with 12 bases fitting TRBD2. Germline lookup yields CDR1 SEHNR and CDR2 FQNEAQ (reference sequence). The CDR3 contains 17 residues. The ends lost 4 bases at V and 6 bases at J; junction bases unmatched: 11. CDR3 residues: CASSSGGLAGSRDTQYF. Here the CDR3 DNA reads TGTGCCAGCAGCTCCGGCGGACTAGCGGGATCTCGGGATACGCAGTATTTT. Full variable domain (outside the CDR3, taken from reference TRBV7-9 and TRBJ2-3): DTGVSQNPRHKITKRGQNVTFRCDPISEHNRLYWYRQTLGQGPEFLTYFQNEAQLEKSRLLSDRFSAERPKGSFSTLEIQRTEQGDSAMYLCASSSGGLAGSRDTQYFGPGTRLTVL.

This clone was seen a single time. The chain carries TRBV5-6 and TRBJ2-2, with D unclear. Germline V CDR1 and CDR2: SGHDT, YYEEEE. V was cut by 4 bases and J by 4 bases, with 11 bases left in between. CDR3 length: 14 amino acids. This chain's CDR3 is CASSPQRRTGELFF. The DNA of the CDR3 is TGTGCCAGCAGCCCGCAGCGCCGCACCGGGGAGCTGTTTTTT. Together with reference TRBV5-6 and TRBJ2-2, the CDR3 gives the full variable domain: DAGVTQSPTHLIKTRGQQVTLRCSPKSGHDTVSWYQQALGQGPQFIFQYYEEEERQRGNFPDRFSGHQFPNYSSELNVNALLLGDSALYLCASSPQRRTGELFFGEGSRLTVL.

V gene TRBV10-1 combines with J gene TRBJ2-7; 7 bases agree with TRBD2. This CDR3 is built from 14 residues. Per germline, CDR1 WNHNN and CDR2 SYGVQD (reference sequence). V was pared by 3 bases and J by 2 bases, with 4 bases of the junction left unmatched. The CDR3 DNA follows: TGCGCCAGCAGTGACGGGGGGAGGCCCTACGAGCAGTACTTC. This translates into CASSDGGRPYEQYF.

This chain uses TRBV2 with TRBJ1-2; 7 bases agree with TRBD1. Germline CDR1 is SNHLY and CDR2 is FYNNEI. This CDR3 has 12 amino acids. Losses at the gene ends were 8 bases for V and 7 bases for J; bases not matched to a gene: 7. CDR3 DNA: TGTGCCAGCTCCGACAGGGCGGCTGGCTACACCTTC. Amino acids: CASSDRAAGYTF.